These 26 T cell receptor beta chains were sequenced from one sample in a study of T cell responses to AZD1222 COVID-19 vaccine. TCRdb keeps only in-frame clones here, not all; method: immunoSEQ multiplex PCR. The sample has 120,000 or so clones; roughly 89% are singletons. The specimen was peripheral blood, collected on day 0 of MenACWY control vaccination. These receptors all stem from an adult in good health.

This sequence joins TRBV11-2 and TRBJ2-5; 11 positions match TRBD2. V lost 5 bases to trimming and J lost 2 bases; unmatched junction nucleotides: 4. CDR1 is SGHAT, CDR2 FQNNGV, per germline. The CDR3 extends over 15 amino acids. Written as DNA, the CDR3 is TGTGCCAGCAGCACCCGACTAGCGGGACAAGAGACCCAGTACTTC. Translated, it gives CASSTRLAGQETQYF.

The chain employs TRBV18 and TRBJ2-7; a weak D match, TRBD1 (6 bases). The CDR3 extends over 15 amino acids. Germline values: CDR1 KGHSH, CDR2 LQKENI. The V and J ends lost 0 bases and 5 bases respectively, with 14 bases between them. CDR3 residues: CASSPPGTSPHEQYF. CDR3 DNA: TGTGCCAGCTCACCACCGGGGACAAGCCCCCACGAGCAGTACTTC.

V usage is TRBV6-1 and J usage is TRBJ1-2, with TRBD1 matching 9 bases. Per germline, CDR1 MNHNS and CDR2 SASEGT. V shed 2 bases and J 11 bases; nucleotides not matched to a gene: 6. The CDR3 covers 13 residues. The CDR3 nucleotides read TGTGCCAGCAGTGAATTGGTACAGGGGGCTTACACCTTC. As protein: CASSELVQGAYTF.

The J gene is TRBJ2-1, the V gene TRBV7-2, with D unresolved. Trimming took off 1 base at V and 6 bases at J, with 7 bases between the two ends. Germline values: CDR1 SGHTA, CDR2 FQGNSA. The CDR3 consists of 13 residues. CDR3 loop: CASSLGSINEQFF. The CDR3 bases are TGTGCCAGCAGCTTAGGGAGCATCAATGAGCAGTTCTTC. Complete variable domain (other parts from reference TRBV7-2 and TRBJ2-1): GAGVSQSPSNKVTEKGKDVELRCDPISGHTALYWYRQSLGQGLEFLIYFQGNSAPDKSGLPSDRFSAERTGGSVSTLTIQRTQQEDSAVYLCASSLGSINEQFFGPGTRLTVL.

The chain has TRBV7-2 and TRBJ2-3; possible D gene TRBD2, 6 bases. The CDR3 runs to 16 residues. Trimming took off 5 bases at V and 1 base at J, with 16 bases between the two ends. Germline-derived CDR1 and CDR2 are SGHTA and FQGNSA. The CDR3 loop is CASSPNGPSGTDTQYF. CDR3 nucleotide sequence: TGTGCCAGCAGCCCCAATGGGCCTAGCGGCACAGATACGCAGTATTTT.

This chain joins TRBV14 and TRBJ2-5, with 14 bases lining up with TRBD2. This CDR3 has 17 amino acids. V shed 3 bases and J 3 bases; nucleotides not matched to a gene: 6. Per the germline V gene, CDR1 is SGHDN and CDR2 is FVKESK. The CDR3 DNA sequence: TGTGCCAGCAGCCACACGTGGGGACTAGCGGGGGAAGAGACCCAGTACTTC. It encodes CASSHTWGLAGEETQYF.

J is TRBJ2-3 and V is TRBV29-1; D might be TRBD1 (5 bases). V shed 5 bases and J shed 2 bases, with 11 bases lying between them. This CDR3 has 13 amino acids. The germline gives CDR1 SQVTM, CDR2 ANQGSEA. CDR3 DNA: TGCAGCGTTCTGACAGTACTCACAGATACGCAGTATTTT. Amino acids: CSVLTVLTDTQYF.

V is TRBV5-4 and J is TRBJ2-1; TRBD2 agrees at 8 bases. This CDR3 has 12 residues. Germline lookup yields CDR1 SGHNT and CDR2 YYREEE (reference sequence). The J segment lost 7 bases and the V segment lost 10 bases, leaving 7 bases of the junction unmatched. CDR3 region: CASQRERNEQFF. As DNA, the CDR3 is TGTGCCTCGCAGCGGGAGAGAAATGAGCAGTTCTTC.

The chain has TRBV29-1 and TRBJ2-1, with a possible D match to TRBD2 (6 bases). From germline, CDR1 is SQVTM and CDR2 ANQGSEA. V shed 6 bases and J shed 0 bases, with 15 bases lying between them. The CDR3 consists of 15 residues. CDR3 nucleotides: TGCAGCGTGGTCCGTGCGGGGATCTCCTACAATGAGCAGTTCTTC. Translation: CSVVRAGISYNEQFF.

The chain combines TRBV7-2 with TRBJ2-1, with unresolved D. The CDR3 runs 15 residues. In germline, CDR1 is SGHTA, CDR2 FQGNSA. V gave up 1 base and J gave up 0 bases, with 7 bases separating them. CDR3 nucleotides: TGTGCCAGCAGCTTAGAGCCAGCCTCCTACAATGAGCAGTTCTTC. It encodes CASSLEPASYNEQFF.

This clone was observed a handful of times. At one boundary the junction diverges from the germline segment, which might be a read error. The rearrangement links TRBV5-8 to TRBJ2-7; a weak D match, TRBD1 (6 bases). Germline assignment: CDR1 SGHTS and CDR2 YDEGEE. This CDR3 region has 11 residues. The CDR3 coding sequence is TGTGCCAGCAGCCTAAACAGGGTGCGGAACTTC. Translation: CASSLNRVRNF. Combining the CDR3 with reference TRBV5-8 and TRBJ2-7 gives the whole variable domain EAGVTQSPTHLIKTRGQQATLRCSPISGHTSVYWYQQALGLGLQFLLWYDEGEERNRGNFPPRFSGRQFPNYSSELNVNALELEDSALYLCASSLNRVRNFGPGTRLTVT.

In its sample, this clone was seen once. The genes are TRBV10-3 and TRBJ2-1; D ambiguous. The CDR3 is made up of 15 amino acids. V dropped 4 bases and J dropped 2 bases, with 12 bases sitting between them. Germline V lookup: CDR1 ENHRY, CDR2 SYGVKD. The CDR3 nucleotides are TGTGCCATCAGTGGGCCCGAAAGCCCCTACAATGAGCAGTTCTTC. This codes for CAISGPESPYNEQFF.

The V call is TRBV5-8, the J call TRBJ2-6; D is unresolved. CDR3 length: 15 residues. V was cut by 3 bases and J by 1 base, with 8 bases left in between. Germline CDR1 SGHTS, CDR2 YDEGEE. The CDR3 spells CASSSRRSGANVLTF. DNA for the CDR3: TGTGCCAGCAGCTCACGTAGATCTGGGGCCAACGTCCTGACTTTC.

This clone is a singleton in its sample. The V call is TRBV2, the J call TRBJ2-1; TRBD2 matches at 8 bases. In germline, CDR1 is SNHLY, CDR2 FYNNEI. The ends lost 6 bases at V and 7 bases at J; junction bases unmatched: 11. The CDR3 runs to 15 residues. The CDR3 loop reads CASSELAVLGNEQFF. The CDR3 region has the DNA TGTGCCAGCAGCGAACTAGCGGTATTAGGGAATGAGCAGTTCTTC.

CDR3 DNA sequence: TGTGCCTGGACTAGCGGGCAGGGGAATGAGCAGTTCTTC. Its protein product is CAWTSGQGNEQFF. This sequence joins TRBV30 and TRBJ2-1, with 8 bases fitting TRBD2. The CDR3 has 13 amino acids. Per germline, CDR1 GTSNPN and CDR2 SVGIG (reference sequence). V trimming: 4 bases; J trimming: 7 bases; junction bases outside the gene matches: 6.

CDR3 nucleotides: TGTGCCTGGAGTGTAGGTGACGGGAGGGGAGAGACCCAGTACTTC. It yields the protein CAWSVGDGRGETQYF. The V gene is TRBV30, the J gene TRBJ2-5; 8 bases map to TRBD2. The CDR3 length is 15 residues. The J segment lost 4 bases and the V segment lost 0 bases, leaving 7 bases of the junction unmatched. The germline gives CDR1 GTSNPN, CDR2 SVGIG (reference sequence).

This chain uses TRBV24-1 with TRBJ2-3; D remains ambiguous. The CDR3 contains 13 residues. Trimming cost V 3 bases and J 2 bases, with 5 bases left between them. Germline CDR1 KGHDR, CDR2 SFDVKD. The CDR3 bases are TGTGCCACCAGTGATGCTGTCACAGATACGCAGTATTTT. Translation gives CATSDAVTDTQYF.

The rearrangement uses TRBV4-2 and TRBJ1-1; a weak D match, TRBD1 (6 bases). The CDR3 totals 15 residues. V dropped 2 bases and J dropped 11 bases, with 21 bases sitting between them. The V gene's germline CDR1 is LGHNA and CDR2 YNFKEQ. CDR3: CASSQKSTGTGLAFF. The CDR3 DNA is TGTGCCAGCAGCCAAAAGTCCACAGGGACGGGGCTGGCTTTCTTT.

In DNA, the CDR3 is TGTGCCAGCAGTCGTCAGATGAACACTGAAGCTTTCTTT. It is translated as CASSRQMNTEAFF. V is TRBV14 and J is TRBJ1-1; D unclear. This CDR3 spans 13 amino acids. V was trimmed by 6 bases and J by 0 bases, leaving 8 bases between them. Germline-derived CDR1 and CDR2 are SGHDN and FVKESK.

The chain joins TRBV7-2 to TRBJ1-1; D is perhaps TRBD1 (6 bases). V lost 5 bases, J lost 11 bases, and 21 bases lay in between. The length of the CDR3 is 14 residues. Per the germline V gene, CDR1 is SGHTA and CDR2 is FQGNSA. CDR3 DNA: TGTGCCAGCAGCCCGGACGTCGTAGAGGGGGAGGCTTTCTTT. It specifies CASSPDVVEGEAFF.

The chain links TRBV6-1 to TRBJ1-1; no firm D call. Looked up from germline, CDR1 is MNHNS and CDR2 is SASEGT. Trimming stripped 1 base from V and 1 base from J, with 10 bases between. This CDR3 is built from 15 residues. This CDR3 is CASSEGLEGNTEAFF. Here the CDR3 DNA reads TGTGCCAGCAGTGAAGGCCTCGAGGGGAACACTGAAGCTTTCTTT.

J is TRBJ2-3 and V is TRBV11-3; no firm D call. Germline CDR1 SGHNT, CDR2 YENEEA. The CDR3 runs 13 residues. V dropped 2 bases and J dropped 1 base, with 4 bases sitting between them. The CDR3 DNA reads as TGTGCCAGCAGCTTATCCCGCACAGATACGCAGTATTTT. Translating gives CASSLSRTDTQYF. The full variable domain, with the rest looked up from reference TRBV11-3 and TRBJ2-3, is EAGVVQSPRYKIIEKKQPVAFWCNPISGHNTLYWYLQNLGQGPELLIRYENEEAVDDSQLPKDRFSAERLKGVDSTLKIQPAELGDSAVYLCASSLSRTDTQYFGPGTRLTVL.

The chain couples TRBV6-5 to TRBJ2-7; no clear D gene. The CDR3 length is 14 residues. V lost 0 bases and J lost 3, with 9 bases in between. Germline CDR1 and CDR2: MNHEY and SVGAGI. CDR3 DNA: TGTGCCAGCAGTTACTCGAGGAGAGGCTACGAGCAGTACTTC. This codes for CASSYSRRGYEQYF.

The chain couples TRBV7-3 to TRBJ2-1, with TRBD2 identical over 14 bases. The V gene's germline CDR1 is SGHTA and CDR2 FQGTGA. There are 16 residues in the CDR3. J was trimmed by 8 bases and V by 2 bases; bases with no gene match: 5. The CDR3 DNA is TGTGCCAGCAGCTTACCTGGGACTAGCGGGAGCCATGAGCAGTTCTTC. It is translated as CASSLPGTSGSHEQFF.

The chain is built from TRBV19 and TRBJ1-6, with 9 bases identical to TRBD1. Germline V CDR1 and CDR2: LNHDA, SQIVND (reference sequence). The CDR3 is 15 amino acids. The V gene end was trimmed by 1 base and the J gene end by 9 bases; junction bases not matched to a gene: 4. CDR3 in amino acids: CASSIATGGTSPLHF. The CDR3 DNA is TGTGCCAGTAGTATAGCGACAGGGGGTACTTCACCCCTCCACTTT.

This chain links TRBV9 with TRBJ1-2; D is possibly TRBD1 (5 bases). The CDR3 extends over 14 amino acids. V gave up 0 bases and J gave up 6 bases, with 12 bases separating them. Germline lookup yields CDR1 SGDLS and CDR2 YYNGEE. Here the CDR3 reads CASSVETGGHGYTF. For the CDR3, the DNA is TGTGCCAGCAGCGTAGAAACAGGAGGTCATGGCTACACCTTC.